The rows below give T cell receptor beta chains drawn from one sample of a study of T and B cells in COVID-19 patients. MiXCR, run by TCRdb on the multiplex PCR reads, gives a single entry per CDR3 protein. The sample has 20,000 to 30,000 distinct CDR3 sequences, about 31% seen once; the top ten hold 1.7%. The sample comprised blood. Every receptor here comes from a human donor who had recovered from COVID-19. The CDR3 runs from the conserved cysteine through the conserved F or W. The D gene is left open where the match is weak. Size is stated for part of the rows, as once, few or many counts, or as a class when the clone is expanded.

v_call	clone_size	j_call	d_call	cdr3_aa	cdr3_nt
TRBV15	many	TRBJ2-1	TRBD2	CATSRRGGDSYNEQFF	TGTGCCACCAGCAGGCGGGGGGGGGACTCCTACAATGAGCAGTTCTTC
TRBV19	-	TRBJ1-2	-	CASTQDKDGVYGYTF	TGTGCCAGTACCCAAGACAAGGATGGGGTCTATGGCTACACCTTC
TRBV10-3	-	TRBJ2-7	TRBD1	CAISERTGSYEQYF	TGTGCCATCAGTGAGAGGACAGGCTCCTACGAGCAGTACTTC
TRBV27	-	TRBJ2-1	TRBD2	CASTKGLAGGYNEQFF	TGTGCCAGCACCAAGGGGCTAGCGGGGGGGTACAATGAGCAGTTCTTC
TRBV7-2	few	TRBJ1-1	-	CASSLGRGSTEAFF	TGTGCCAGCAGCTTGGGGAGAGGGAGCACTGAAGCTTTCTTT
TRBV20-1	-	TRBJ2-1	TRBD2	CSAGGGGIEQFF	TGCAGTGCTGGCGGGGGTGGCATTGAGCAGTTCTTC
TRBV10-3	-	TRBJ2-2	-	CAISEPGRQGAGELFF	TGTGCCATCAGTGAGCCGGGGCGCCAGGGAGCCGGGGAGCTGTTTTTT
TRBV7-2	-	TRBJ2-3	-	CASSLEYLDTQYF	TGTGCCAGCAGCTTAGAATATCTGGATACGCAGTATTTT
TRBV19	-	TRBJ1-1	-	CASSTIQGANTEAFF	TGTGCCAGTAGCACGATACAGGGTGCGAACACTGAAGCTTTCTTT
TRBV24-1	-	TRBJ2-7	TRBD1	CATSDPGQGYEQYF	TGTGCCACCAGTGATCCCGGACAGGGCTACGAGCAGTACTTC
TRBV5-1	-	TRBJ1-2	TRBD1	CASSGETGNYGYTF	TGCGCCAGCAGCGGCGAGACAGGGAACTATGGCTACACCTTC
TRBV27	-	TRBJ2-7	-	CASSPSTAGAYEQYF	TGTGCCAGCAGTCCGTCCACCGCGGGGGCATACGAGCAGTACTTC
TRBV5-4	-	TRBJ2-5	-	CASSFYQETQYF	TGTGCCAGCAGCTTCTACCAAGAGACCCAGTACTTC
TRBV27	few	TRBJ2-7	-	CASSRQGGVYEQYF	TGTGCCAGCAGTAGGCAGGGGGGTGTCTACGAGCAGTACTTC
TRBV19	-	TRBJ1-1	TRBD1	CASSDRGGDTEAFF	TGTGCCAGTAGTGACAGGGGCGGGGACACTGAAGCTTTCTTT
TRBV4-1	few	TRBJ2-3	TRBD2	CASSQDGTRHTDTQYF	TGCGCCAGCAGCCAAGACGGGACTAGACACACAGATACGCAGTATTTT
TRBV24-1	-	TRBJ1-2	TRBD1	CATSDTNRDRLFFYGYTF	TGTGCCACCAGTGATACTAACCGGGACAGGCTCTTTTTCTATGGCTACACCTTC
TRBV7-9	-	TRBJ2-7	-	CASSLERGGGSLEQYF	TGTGCCAGCAGCTTAGAACGAGGGGGGGGCTCCCTCGAGCAGTACTTC
TRBV18	few	TRBJ2-7	-	CASSPYGAPEQYF	TGTGCCAGCTCACCATACGGGGCTCCCGAGCAGTACTTC
TRBV5-6	few	TRBJ2-5	-	CASSLTRERAETQYF	TGTGCCAGCAGCTTGACTCGAGAACGGGCAGAGACCCAGTACTTC
TRBV5-4	-	TRBJ2-7	-	CASSLAVGVSYEQYF	TGTGCCAGCAGCTTGGCCGTCGGGGTCTCCTACGAGCAGTACTTC
TRBV6-1	few	TRBJ1-2	-	CASRSPMGAFNYGYTF	TGTGCCAGCAGATCTCCGATGGGGGCCTTTAACTATGGCTACACCTTC
TRBV19	medium-sized	TRBJ2-2	-	CASSVYTGELFF	TGTGCCAGTAGTGTATATACCGGGGAGCTGTTTTTT
TRBV27	few	TRBJ2-3	-	CASSSRDRTLTDTQYF	TGTGCCAGCAGTTCCCGGGACCGCACCCTCACAGATACGCAGTATTTT
TRBV7-9	-	TRBJ1-2	-	CASSLDRTSLSGYTF	TGTGCCAGCAGCTTAGACCGGACATCCCTTTCTGGCTACACCTTC
TRBV6-5	many	TRBJ2-3	TRBD2	CASSRGLADTQYF	TGTGCCAGCAGCAGAGGACTAGCAGATACGCAGTATTTT
TRBV5-6	-	TRBJ2-5	TRBD2	CASSFLSGRTGETQYF	TGTGCCAGCAGCTTTCTTAGCGGGAGGACGGGAGAGACCCAGTACTTC
TRBV15	-	TRBJ2-2	-	CASRWRELFF	TGTGCCTCCCGGTGGAGGGAGCTGTTTTTT
TRBV20-1	-	TRBJ2-3	TRBD2	CSALGLAVSTDTQYF	TGCAGTGCCCTGGGACTAGCGGTGAGCACAGATACGCAGTATTTT
TRBV6-5	-	TRBJ1-4	-	CASSEFKGLTNEKLFF	TGTGCCAGCAGTGAATTTAAGGGGCTGACTAATGAAAAACTGTTTTTT
TRBV19	medium-sized	TRBJ2-7	-	CASSTHSYEQYF	TGTGCCAGTAGTACCCACAGTTACGAGCAGTACTTC
TRBV5-1	few	TRBJ2-7	TRBD1	CASSQGQGSYEQYF	TGCGCCAGCTCCCAGGGACAGGGTTCCTACGAGCAGTACTTC
TRBV13	-	TRBJ2-5	-	CASRSRKIGTQYF	TGTGCCAGCCGGTCCCGTAAGATCGGGACCCAGTACTTC
TRBV19	-	TRBJ1-5	TRBD1	CASRSGTGGQGNQPQHF	TGTGCCAGTAGATCCGGGACAGGGGGTCAGGGCAATCAGCCCCAGCATTTT
TRBV27	few	TRBJ1-1	-	CASSFDAMNTEAFF	TGTGCCAGCAGTTTTGACGCAATGAACACTGAAGCTTTCTTT
TRBV5-6	-	TRBJ1-1	TRBD1	CASSYTLGTGETEAFF	TGTGCCAGCAGTTATACTCTGGGGACAGGGGAAACTGAAGCTTTCTTT
TRBV29-1	-	TRBJ2-1	TRBD2	CSANPGTSGSNEQFF	TGCAGCGCCAATCCCGGGACTAGCGGGAGCAATGAGCAGTTCTTC
TRBV6-5	medium-sized	TRBJ2-5	-	CASSSREGGETQYF	TGTGCCAGCAGCTCCCGTGAGGGGGGGGAGACCCAGTACTTC
TRBV19	medium-sized	TRBJ2-1	-	CASSPRPSGANEQFF	TGTGCCAGTAGTCCCCGCCCGTCGGGGGCCAATGAGCAGTTCTTC
TRBV6-5	-	TRBJ2-1	-	CASSQRDPRDEQFF	TGTGCCAGCAGTCAACGGGACCCCCGGGATGAGCAGTTCTTC
TRBV20-1	-	TRBJ2-3	-	CSVSSLGQSTDTQYF	TGCAGTGTTAGTTCCCTAGGGCAAAGCACAGATACGCAGTATTTT
TRBV27	-	TRBJ2-1	-	CASSEAQRAREQFF	TGTGCCAGCAGTGAAGCGCAGAGGGCGAGGGAGCAGTTCTTC
TRBV27	-	TRBJ2-5	TRBD1	CASSSPGTGGVETQYF	TGTGCCAGCAGCTCACCGGGGACAGGGGGCGTCGAGACCCAGTACTTC
TRBV6-2/TRBV6-3	-	TRBJ1-6	TRBD1	CASSFHRGRNSPLHF	TGTGCCAGCAGTTTCCACAGGGGGCGGAATTCACCCCTCCACTTT
TRBV15	-	TRBJ2-7	-	CAVPRPGDTSYEQYF	TGTGCCGTACCCCGCCCGGGGGACACCTCCTACGAGCAGTACTTC
TRBV10-3	-	TRBJ2-3	-	CAISGWKGPTDTQYF	TGTGCCATCAGTGGCTGGAAGGGTCCGACAGATACGCAGTATTTT
TRBV7-9	few	TRBJ1-5	-	CASSPSGGAGNQPQHF	TGTGCCAGCAGCCCCTCAGGAGGGGCAGGCAATCAGCCCCAGCATTTT